This TCR beta chain was found in a study of T-cell memory formation after mild COVID-19. Study-wide context: The study found TCR clusters largely donor specific.

In the case of this clonotype: The antigen is not known.

cDNA libraries for TCR alpha and TCR beta, carrying sample barcodes and UMIs, came from 5'RACE with constant-segment primers. One entry per CDR3 protein, called by TCRdb with MiXCR from the 5' RACE reads. Here the sample spans 300,000 to 400,000 distinct CDR3 sequences, roughly an eighth being singletons. The germline gives CDR1 SGHRS, CDR2 YFSETQ. The CDR3 covers 14 residues. V dropped 2 bases and J dropped 2; count of bases not matched to a gene: 4. Points from the study as a whole: Detection of some responders pre-infection suggested pre-existing cross-reactive memory T cells participated. CD4/CD8 balance characterized clones contracting day 15 to 85, and CD4+ skew characterized later expanders.

The receptor was derived from a man aged 18 to 35 who had mild COVID-19 (a few samples of this study predate the infection). Cell type and time point are not known. The sequenced sample consisted of PBMCs or a T cell subset sorted from them (not recorded which). The chain has TRBV5-1 and TRBJ2-7; 7 nucleotides line up with TRBD1. Here the CDR3 DNA reads TGCGCCAGCAGCTTCACGGGACAGACCTACGAGCAGTACTTC. Protein product: CASSFTGQTYEQYF.